These 21 T cell receptor beta chains were sequenced from one sample in a study of T cell repertoires in cytomegalovirus infection. TCRdb passed the reads through MiXCR, listing each CDR3 protein once. The sample carries under 800,000 distinct CDR3 sequences, 24% recorded once. Specimen: CD8+ T cells from PBMCs. The receptors shown here come from a human donor in good health (CMV status not recorded). Some clones in this sample may be carry-over from other donors' samples.

This clonotype was recorded at least ten times. The chain recombines TRBV7-8 with TRBJ2-3, with unresolved D. Germline V gene sequence: CDR1 SGHVS, CDR2 FQNEAQ. Trimming stripped 1 base from V and 3 bases from J, with 14 bases between. This CDR3 has 16 residues. CDR3 DNA: TGTGCCAGCAGCTTAGACAGCTATAAGTCGACAGATACGCAGTATTTT. It is translated as CASSLDSYKSTDTQYF.

Comments on this clonotype: A much larger clone lies one base from this, so it may be a read error. This rearrangement joins TRBV7-2 to TRBJ1-5; D perhaps matches TRBD1 (5 bases). There are 14 residues in the CDR3. V lost 5 bases and J lost 2, with 10 bases in between. Germline values: CDR1 SGHTA, CDR2 FQGNSA. The CDR3 sequence is CASSVGHGNQPQHF. The CDR3 DNA sequence: TGTGCCAGCAGCGTCGGACATGGCAATCAGCCCCAGCATTTT. Drawing the rest from reference TRBV7-2 and TRBJ1-5, the complete variable domain is GAGVSQSPSNKVTEKGKDVELRCDPISGHTALYWYRQSLGQGLEFLIYFQGNSAPDKSGLPSDRFSAERTGGSVSTLTIQRTQQEDSAVYLCASSVGHGNQPQHFGDGTRLSIL.

The J gene is TRBJ2-1, the V gene TRBV4-1; 7 nucleotides line up with TRBD2. V dropped 0 bases and J dropped 9; count of bases not matched to a gene: 5. The CDR3 spans 14 residues. Looked up from germline, CDR1 is MGHRA and CDR2 is YSYEKL. The CDR3: CASSQEGGFSEQFF. The DNA of the CDR3 is TGCGCCAGCAGCCAAGAGGGAGGGTTTAGTGAGCAGTTCTTC.

This chain's CDR3 is CASSQDSGQPQHF. The CDR3 DNA reads TGCGCCAGCAGCCAAGACAGCGGCCAGCCCCAGCATTTT. V and J are TRBV4-3 and TRBJ1-5; D gene uncertain. CDR1 is LGHNA and CDR2 is YSLEER in the germline V gene. The CDR3 is 13 residues long. With 0 bases removed from V and 7 bases from J, the gap between germline ends came to 7 bases.

The CDR3 coding sequence is TGTGCCAGCAGCTTAATCAGGGGCTCGAACACTGAAGCTTTCTTT. Translation: CASSLIRGSNTEAFF. The J gene is TRBJ1-1, the V gene TRBV7-4, with a tentative D call TRBD1 (6 bases). CDR3 length: 15 residues. Germline V gene sequence: CDR1 SGHVT, CDR2 SQSDAQ. V gave up 2 bases and J gave up 1 base, with 11 bases separating them.

The chain is built from TRBV6-2 or TRBV6-3 and TRBJ2-3; D gene uncertain. V lost 5 bases to trimming and J lost 2 bases, with 11 bases between them. Germline CDR1 and CDR2: MNHEY and SVGEGT. The CDR3 is made up of 14 amino acids. This chain's CDR3 is CASSGGRYTDTQYF. The CDR3 nucleotides are TGTGCCAGCAGTGGCGGACGGTACACAGATACGCAGTATTTT.

With regard to this clonotype: A much larger clone differs from this one at a single base, so this may be a read error. The genes are TRBV7-9 and TRBJ2-5, with D tentatively TRBD2 (5 bases). V lost 4 bases and J 0 bases, leaving 6 bases between the germline ends. CDR1 and CDR2 (germline): SEHNR, FQNEAQ (reference sequence). The CDR3 sequence is 13 residues long. DNA of the CDR3: TGTGCCAGCAGCTCGGACTACCAAGAGACCCAGTACTTC. As protein: CASSSDYQETQYF.

The gene calls are TRBV7-3 and TRBJ2-1; D may be TRBD1 (6 bases). This CDR3 has 15 residues. Trimming shortened V by 0 bases and J by 4 bases, and 10 bases separated the two germline ends. In germline, CDR1 is SGHTA, CDR2 FQGTGA. The CDR3 here is CASSLTLRGYNEQFF. DNA of the CDR3: TGTGCCAGCAGCTTAACGTTGAGGGGGTACAATGAGCAGTTCTTC.

The V call is TRBV19, the J call TRBJ1-1; no clear D. The CDR3 sequence is 15 residues long. The germline CDR1 and CDR2 sequences are LNHDA and SQIVND (reference sequence). Deletions cut 7 bases from V and 5 bases from J, with 20 bases between. The CDR3 nucleotides are TGTGCCAGTACCGAAGACGGAGGGCAGACGACTGAAGCTTTCTTT. Translated: CASTEDGGQTTEAFF.

For this clonotype: One base away lies a much larger clone, so this may be a sequencing read error. The rearrangement joins TRBV7-3 to TRBJ2-3; tentatively, D is TRBD2 (6 bases). V was clipped by 11 bases and J by 1 base, with 16 bases between them. This CDR3 has 14 amino acids. The germline CDR1 and CDR2 sequences are SGHTA and FQGTGA. In nucleotides, the CDR3 is TGTGCCTGGGACCGGGGGAGATGCACAGATACGCAGTATTTT. Translated, it gives CAWDRGRCTDTQYF.

This clonotype has more than one count but fewer than ten. The chain uses TRBV12-3 or TRBV12-4 and TRBJ2-5; no reliable D call. V lost 0 bases and J 3 bases, leaving 8 bases between the germline ends. The CDR3 sequence is 14 residues long. CDR3 region: CASSLAQIEETQYF. The CDR3 region has the DNA TGTGCCAGCAGTTTAGCGCAGATCGAAGAGACCCAGTACTTC.

The chain carries TRBV19 and TRBJ2-3; possibly TRBD1 or TRBD2 for D (5 bases each). V lost 9 bases and J 3 bases, leaving 16 bases between the germline ends. Per the germline V gene, CDR1 is LNHDA and CDR2 is SQIVND (reference sequence). The CDR3 runs to 14 residues. The CDR3 spells CASKPGRGTDTQYF. CDR3 bases: TGTGCCAGCAAGCCAGGGAGAGGGACAGATACGCAGTATTTT.

The chain couples TRBV7-9 to TRBJ2-1, with TRBD2 matching over 7 bases. The CDR3 extends over 16 amino acids. Germline CDR1 is SEHNR and CDR2 is FQNEAQ (reference sequence). V dropped 1 base and J dropped 10; count of bases not matched to a gene: 13. The CDR3 nucleotides are TGTGCCAGCAGCTTAGTGCTCGGGGGGAACCCCTCGGAGCAGTTCTTC. It specifies CASSLVLGGNPSEQFF.

This clonotype was picked up a small number of times. The gene calls are TRBV2 and TRBJ2-3; TRBD2 aligns across 9 bases. Germline CDR1 SNHLY, CDR2 FYNNEI. The V and J ends lost 8 bases and 4 bases, in that order; junction bases with no gene match: 4. The CDR3 totals 13 residues. The CDR3 protein is CASPSGEADTQYF. CDR3 nucleotides: TGTGCCAGCCCTAGCGGGGAGGCAGATACGCAGTATTTT. Variable domain in full (rest from reference TRBV2 and TRBJ2-3): EPEVTQTPSHQVTQMGQEVILRCVPISNHLYFYWYRQILGQKVEFLVSFYNNEISEKSEIFDDQFSVERPDGSNFTLKIRSTKLEDSAMYFCASPSGEADTQYFGPGTRLTVL.

This clonotype was seen only a few times. This sequence joins TRBV4-3 and TRBJ2-3; 12 nucleotides align to TRBD2. The J segment lost 2 bases and the V segment lost 2 bases, leaving 11 bases of the junction unmatched. The CDR3 is 19 residues long. The germline V gene has CDR1 LGHNA and CDR2 YSLEER. CDR3 region: CASSQSLAGGASPTDTQYF. The CDR3 region has the DNA TGCGCCAGCAGCCAAAGCCTAGCGGGGGGGGCCTCTCCCACAGATACGCAGTATTTT.

In its sample, this clonotype was seen many times. The J gene is TRBJ2-1, the V gene TRBV7-2, with no clear D. CDR3 length equals 15 residues. Trimming left V 1 base short and J 2 bases short, with 9 bases between. Germline loops: CDR1 SGHTA, CDR2 FQGNSA. The CDR3 spells CASSLDQKTYNEQFF. The CDR3 nucleotides are TGTGCCAGCAGCTTAGACCAGAAAACCTACAATGAGCAGTTCTTC.

This clonotype was seen ten or more times. This chain links TRBV7-9 with TRBJ1-2; D is possibly TRBD1 (5 bases). This CDR3 has 16 amino acids. Germline values: CDR1 SEHNR, CDR2 FQNEAQ (reference sequence). V lost 0 bases and J 3 bases, leaving 14 bases between the germline ends. CDR3 DNA: TGTGCCAGCAGCTTAGCGGGGCCGGGTTCCTACTATGGCTACACCTTC. Its translation: CASSLAGPGSYYGYTF.

The rearrangement joins TRBV27 to TRBJ2-7; D is ambiguous. The CDR3 covers 15 residues. The germline V gene encodes CDR1 MNHEY and CDR2 SMNVEV (reference sequence). Trimming took 0 bases from V and 1 from J, leaving 10 bases between them. The CDR3 spells CASSLSRLASYEQYF. CDR3 sequence (DNA): TGTGCCAGCAGTTTATCACGACTCGCTTCCTACGAGCAGTACTTC.

The chain uses TRBV9 and TRBJ1-1, with D maybe TRBD1 (6 bases). Deletions cut 4 bases from V and 3 bases from J, with 13 bases between. The CDR3 is made up of 14 amino acids. CDR1 and CDR2 (germline): SGDLS, YYNGEE. CDR3 protein: CASSQGGIHTEAFF. In DNA, the CDR3 is TGTGCCAGCAGCCAAGGGGGGATCCACACTGAAGCTTTCTTT.

The chain recombines TRBV20-1 with TRBJ1-2; TRBD1 matches 10 bases. The germline gives CDR1 DFQATT, CDR2 SNEGSKA (reference sequence). The CDR3 length is 17 residues. Unmatched junction bases numbered 16, after V lost 7 bases and J lost 2 bases. CDR3 residues: CSVIEGTGTGENYGYTF. CDR3 nucleotides: TGCAGTGTCATAGAGGGTACCGGGACAGGGGAAAACTATGGCTACACCTTC.

The genes are TRBV4-2 and TRBJ2-7; 12 nucleotides line up with TRBD2. In germline, CDR1 is LGHNA, CDR2 YNFKEQ. CDR3 length: 18 amino acids. V trimming: 0 bases; J trimming: 4 bases; junction bases outside the gene matches: 10. CDR3 DNA sequence: TGTGCCAGCAGCCAAGAGGGCCCCGGACTAGCGGGAATATACGAGCAGTACTTC. It translates to CASSQEGPGLAGIYEQYF.